The rows below give T cell receptor beta chains drawn from one sample of a study of cytomegalovirus exposure and HLA in healthy donors. Sequencing used immunoSEQ multiplex PCR; TCRdb keeps in-frame clones, though not all of them. The sample yields approximately 160,000 clones, around 77% seen once. The sample consisted of PBMCs. Source of these receptors: a woman aged 25-40 years in good health and CMV-seronegative. Both conserved end residues are part of each CDR3. A D gene is named only where the DNA matches it firmly. Clone size is stated in some rows and not others, as once, few, many or a class when expanded.

j_call clone_size d_call v_call cdr3_aa cdr3_nt
TRBJ1-1 NA NA TRBV15 CATSRDSRGDTEAFF TGTGCCACCAGCAGAGATAGTAGAGGCGACACTGAAGCTTTCTTT
TRBJ2-1 NA NA TRBV7-2 CASSIGQYNEQFF TGTGCCAGCAGCATAGGACAGTACAATGAGCAGTTCTTC
TRBJ1-3 NA NA TRBV4-3 CASSQDPTDSTPGNTIYF TGCGCCAGCAGCCAAGACCCCACCGACAGCACGCCTGGAAACACCATATATTTT
TRBJ1-6 NA TRBD1 TRBV5-1 CASSSRGQGRSSYNSPLHF TGCGCCAGCAGCTCTAGAGGACAGGGGCGAAGCTCCTATAATTCACCCCTCCACTTT
TRBJ2-7 few NA TRBV19 CASSILEGYEQYF TGTGCCAGTAGTATTTTAGAGGGCTACGAGCAGTACTTC
TRBJ1-2 NA TRBD1 TRBV7-3 CASSRTTGGGYTF TGTGCCAGCAGCCGCACGACAGGGGGTGGCTACACCTTC
TRBJ2-5 NA NA TRBV7-9 CASSLAGAFQETQYF TGTGCCAGCAGCTTAGCTGGGGCTTTCCAAGAGACCCAGTACTTC
TRBJ2-7 NA NA TRBV7-2 CASSPQGLGHEQYF TGTGCCAGCAGCCCGCAGGGGCTGGGACACGAGCAGTACTTC
TRBJ2-3 NA NA TRBV11-3 CASSSRGDTQYF TGTGCCAGCAGCTCACGGGGGGATACGCAGTATTTT
TRBJ2-3 NA NA TRBV29-1 CSAPPPTGQDADTQYF TGCAGCGCGCCGCCTCCGACAGGACAAGATGCAGATACGCAGTATTTT
TRBJ2-1 NA NA TRBV5-1 CASSLDRGSSYNEQFF TGCGCCAGCAGCTTGGATCGGGGGAGCTCCTACAATGAGCAGTTCTTC
TRBJ1-5 NA NA TRBV4-2 CASSQDEGGNQPQHF TGTGCCAGCAGCCAAGATGAGGGTGGCAATCAGCCCCAGCATTTT
TRBJ2-7 NA TRBD2 TRBV2 CASRNPPASGNDEQYF TGTGCCAGCAGGAATCCCCCAGCTAGCGGGAATGACGAGCAGTACTTC
TRBJ2-5 NA TRBD1 TRBV28 CASSSFATGGETQYF TGTGCCAGCAGTTCCTTCGCGACAGGGGGAGAGACCCAGTACTTC
TRBJ2-7 NA TRBD2 TRBV5-8 CASRRGPSGDSYEQYF TGTGCCAGCAGACGCGGGCCTAGCGGGGACTCCTACGAGCAGTACTTC
TRBJ2-5 once TRBD2 TRBV7-6 CASSLGEAGTSETQYF TGTGCCAGCAGCTTAGGGGAGGCCGGGACTAGCGAGACCCAGTACTTC
TRBJ1-4 NA TRBD1 TRBV7-2 CASSLGTEVYSTNEKLFF TGTGCCAGCAGCCTGGGGACAGAAGTTTACTCAACTAATGAAAAACTGTTTTTT
TRBJ1-6 NA TRBD1 TRBV6-1 CASSVSDRANSPLHF TGTGCCAGCAGTGTGTCGGACAGGGCAAATTCACCCCTCCACTTT
TRBJ2-7 NA NA TRBV7-9 CASSLAGQGPREQYF TGTGCCAGCAGCTTAGCGGGGCAGGGGCCGAGGGAGCAGTACTTC
TRBJ1-4 many TRBD1 TRBV2 CASSDRTGVNEKLFF TGTGCCAGCAGTGATAGAACAGGGGTGAATGAAAAACTGTTTTTT
TRBJ2-7 NA TRBD1 TRBV5-1 CASSLVTGGSYEQYF TGCGCCAGCAGCTTGGTAACAGGGGGCTCCTACGAGCAGTACTTC
TRBJ1-2 NA TRBD1 TRBV29-1 CSVVPFTGAPYGYTF TGCAGCGTTGTACCTTTTACAGGGGCCCCCTATGGCTACACCTTC
TRBJ1-3 NA TRBD1 TRBV7-2 CASSLEQGSSGNTIYF TGTGCCAGCAGCCTTGAACAGGGGTCCTCTGGAAACACCATATATTTT
TRBJ2-7 NA TRBD2 TRBV4-2 CASSQGSGSSYEQYF TGTGCCAGCAGCCAAGGTAGCGGGAGCTCGTACGAGCAGTACTTC
TRBJ1-1 NA TRBD1 TRBV7-9 CASSLAGGQGNTEAFF TGTGCCAGCAGCTTAGCCGGGGGACAGGGGAACACTGAAGCTTTCTTT
TRBJ1-5 NA NA TRBV6-6 CASSYSLRGGNQPQHF TGTGCCAGCAGTTACTCCCTCAGGGGAGGCAATCAGCCCCAGCATTTT
TRBJ2-5 NA TRBD2 TRBV7-3 CASSLGASGRADETQYF TGTGCCAGCAGCTTAGGGGCTAGCGGGAGGGCCGATGAGACCCAGTACTTC
TRBJ2-7 NA NA TRBV4-1 CASSFTGTWAYEQYF TGCGCCAGCAGTTTTACCGGGACATGGGCCTACGAGCAGTACTTC